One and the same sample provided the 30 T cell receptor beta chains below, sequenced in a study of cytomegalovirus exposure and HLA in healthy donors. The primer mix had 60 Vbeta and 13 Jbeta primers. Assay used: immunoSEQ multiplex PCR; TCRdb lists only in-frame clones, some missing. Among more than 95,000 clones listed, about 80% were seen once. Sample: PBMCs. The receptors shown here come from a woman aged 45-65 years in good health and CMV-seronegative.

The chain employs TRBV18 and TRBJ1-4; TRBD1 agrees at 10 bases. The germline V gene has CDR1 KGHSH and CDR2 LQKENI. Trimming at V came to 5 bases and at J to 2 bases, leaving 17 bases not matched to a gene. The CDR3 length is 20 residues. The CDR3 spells CASSASSLSGQGTTNEKLFF. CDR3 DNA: TGTGCCAGCTCAGCATCCTCCCTATCGGGACAGGGGACCACTAATGAAAAACTGTTTTTT.

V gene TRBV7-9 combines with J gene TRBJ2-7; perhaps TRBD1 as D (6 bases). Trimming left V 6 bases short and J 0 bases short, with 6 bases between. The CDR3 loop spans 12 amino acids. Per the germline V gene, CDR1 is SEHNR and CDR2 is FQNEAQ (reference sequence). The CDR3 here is CASRDSSYEQYF. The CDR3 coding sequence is TGTGCCAGCAGGGACAGCTCCTACGAGCAGTACTTC.

The CDR3 DNA is TGTGCCAGCAGTGAACAATTCTATGGCTACACCTTC. Translating gives CASSEQFYGYTF. V and J are TRBV25-1 and TRBJ1-2; D not resolved. The CDR3 runs 12 residues. With 2 bases removed from V and 4 bases from J, the gap between germline ends came to 5 bases. CDR1 and CDR2 from the germline V gene are MGHDK and SYGVNS.

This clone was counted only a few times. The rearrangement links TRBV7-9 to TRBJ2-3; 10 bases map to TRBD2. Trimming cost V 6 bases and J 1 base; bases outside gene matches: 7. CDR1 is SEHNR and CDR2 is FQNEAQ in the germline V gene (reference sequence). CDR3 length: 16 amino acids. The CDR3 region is CASSSGTSAGTDTQYF. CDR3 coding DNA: TGTGCCAGCAGTTCCGGGACTAGCGCGGGCACAGATACGCAGTATTTT.

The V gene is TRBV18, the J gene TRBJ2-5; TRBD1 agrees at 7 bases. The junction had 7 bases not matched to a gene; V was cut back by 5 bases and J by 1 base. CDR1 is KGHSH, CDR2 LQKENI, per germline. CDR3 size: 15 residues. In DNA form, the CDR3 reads TGTGCCAGCTCAGCATCCGGACAGGTCCAAGAGACCCAGTACTTC. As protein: CASSASGQVQETQYF.

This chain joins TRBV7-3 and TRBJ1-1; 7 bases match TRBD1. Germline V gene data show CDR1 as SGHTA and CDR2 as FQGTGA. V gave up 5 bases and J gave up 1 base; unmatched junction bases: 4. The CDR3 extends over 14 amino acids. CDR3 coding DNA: TGTGCCAGCAGCCCGGGACAGTCGAACACTGAAGCTTTCTTT. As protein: CASSPGQSNTEAFF. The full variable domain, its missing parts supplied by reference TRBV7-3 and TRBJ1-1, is GAGVSQTPSNKVTEKGKYVELRCDPISGHTALYWYRQSLGQGPEFLIYFQGTGAADDSGLPNDRFFAVRPEGSVSTLKIQRTERGDSAVYLCASSPGQSNTEAFFGQGTRLTVV.

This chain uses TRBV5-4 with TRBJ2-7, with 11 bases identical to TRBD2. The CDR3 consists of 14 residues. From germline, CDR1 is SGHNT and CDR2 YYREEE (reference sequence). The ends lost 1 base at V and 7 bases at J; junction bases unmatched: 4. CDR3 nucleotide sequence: TGTGCCAGCAGCTTGACTAGCGGGAGTCGTGAGCAGTACTTC. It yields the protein CASSLTSGSREQYF.

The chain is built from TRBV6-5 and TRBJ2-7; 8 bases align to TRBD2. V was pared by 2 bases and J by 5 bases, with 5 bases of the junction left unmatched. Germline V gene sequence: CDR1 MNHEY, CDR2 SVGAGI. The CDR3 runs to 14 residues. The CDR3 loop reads CASSYIGRGDEQYF. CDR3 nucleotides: TGTGCCAGCAGTTACATCGGGAGGGGCGACGAGCAGTACTTC.

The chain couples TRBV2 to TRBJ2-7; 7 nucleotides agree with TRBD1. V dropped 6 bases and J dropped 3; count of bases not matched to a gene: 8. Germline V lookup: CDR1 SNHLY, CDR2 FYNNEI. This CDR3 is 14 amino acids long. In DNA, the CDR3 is TGTGCCAGCAGCGTCGACAGGGCCAACTACGAGCAGTACTTC. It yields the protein CASSVDRANYEQYF.

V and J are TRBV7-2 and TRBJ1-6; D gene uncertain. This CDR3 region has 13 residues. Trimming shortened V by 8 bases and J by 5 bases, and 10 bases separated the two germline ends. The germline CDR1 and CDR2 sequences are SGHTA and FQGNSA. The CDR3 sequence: CASRENNNSPLHF. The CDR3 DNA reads TGTGCCAGCCGAGAAAATAATAATTCACCCCTCCACTTT.

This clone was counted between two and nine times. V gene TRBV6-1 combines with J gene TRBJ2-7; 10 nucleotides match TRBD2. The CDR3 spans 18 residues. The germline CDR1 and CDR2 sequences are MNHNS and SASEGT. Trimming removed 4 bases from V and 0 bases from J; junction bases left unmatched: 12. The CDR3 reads CASSARTSGKDLSYEQYF. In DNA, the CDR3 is TGTGCCAGCAGTGCCCGGACTAGCGGCAAAGACCTCTCCTACGAGCAGTACTTC.

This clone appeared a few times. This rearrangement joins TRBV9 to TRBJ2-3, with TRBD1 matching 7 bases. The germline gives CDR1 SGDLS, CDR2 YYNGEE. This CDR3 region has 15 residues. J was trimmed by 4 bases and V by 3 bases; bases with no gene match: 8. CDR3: CASSAGTAWADTQYF. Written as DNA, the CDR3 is TGTGCCAGCAGCGCTGGGACAGCTTGGGCAGATACGCAGTATTTT. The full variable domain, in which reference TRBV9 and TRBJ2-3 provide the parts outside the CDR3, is DSGVTQTPKHLITATGQRVTLRCSPRSGDLSVYWYQQSLDQGLQFLIQYYNGEERAKGNILERFSAQQFPDLHSELNLSSLELGDSALYFCASSAGTAWADTQYFGPGTRLTVL.

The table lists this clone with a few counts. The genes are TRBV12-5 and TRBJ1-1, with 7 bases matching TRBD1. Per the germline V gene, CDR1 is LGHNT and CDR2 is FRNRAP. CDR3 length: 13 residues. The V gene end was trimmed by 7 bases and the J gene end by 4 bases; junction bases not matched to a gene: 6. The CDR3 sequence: CASAYRGFTEAFF. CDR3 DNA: TGTGCTAGTGCTTACAGGGGATTCACTGAAGCTTTCTTT.

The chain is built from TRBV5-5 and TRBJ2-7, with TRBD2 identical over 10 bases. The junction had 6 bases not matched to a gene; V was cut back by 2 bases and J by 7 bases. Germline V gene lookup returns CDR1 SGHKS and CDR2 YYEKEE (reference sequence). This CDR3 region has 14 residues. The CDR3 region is CASSFVVAGGEQYF. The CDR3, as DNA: TGTGCCAGCAGCTTTGTGGTAGCGGGAGGAGAGCAGTACTTC.

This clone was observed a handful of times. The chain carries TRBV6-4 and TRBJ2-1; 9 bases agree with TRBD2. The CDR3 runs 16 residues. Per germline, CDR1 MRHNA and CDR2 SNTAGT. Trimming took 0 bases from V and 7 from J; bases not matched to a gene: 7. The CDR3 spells CASSDSLSGSSNEQFF. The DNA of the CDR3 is TGTGCCAGCAGTGACTCCCTTAGCGGGAGTAGTAATGAGCAGTTCTTC.

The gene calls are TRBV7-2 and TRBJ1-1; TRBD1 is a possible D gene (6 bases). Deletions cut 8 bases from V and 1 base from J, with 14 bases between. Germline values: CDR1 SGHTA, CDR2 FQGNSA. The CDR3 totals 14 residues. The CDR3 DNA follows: TGTGCCAGCCGACTGGACAGTCAGAACACTGAAGCTTTCTTT. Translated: CASRLDSQNTEAFF.

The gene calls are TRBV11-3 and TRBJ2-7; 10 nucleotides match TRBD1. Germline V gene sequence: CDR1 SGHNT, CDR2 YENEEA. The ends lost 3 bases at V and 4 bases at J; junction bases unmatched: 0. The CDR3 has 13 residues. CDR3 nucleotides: TGTGCCAGCAGCTTGGACAGGGGGTACGAGCAGTACTTC. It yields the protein CASSLDRGYEQYF.

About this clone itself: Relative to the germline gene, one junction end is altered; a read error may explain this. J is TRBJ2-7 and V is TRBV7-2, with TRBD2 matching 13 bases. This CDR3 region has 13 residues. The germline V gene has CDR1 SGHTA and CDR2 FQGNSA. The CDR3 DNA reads TGTGCCAGCAGCCCCGGGACTAGCGGGACCCTCAATTTC. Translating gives CASSPGTSGTLNF.

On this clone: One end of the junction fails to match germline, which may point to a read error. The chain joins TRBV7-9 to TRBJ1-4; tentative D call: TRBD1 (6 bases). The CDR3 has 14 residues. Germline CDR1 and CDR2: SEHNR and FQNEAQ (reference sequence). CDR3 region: CSSSLQGTNEKLFF. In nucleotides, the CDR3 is TGTTCCAGCAGCTTACAGGGTACGAATGAAAAACTGTTTTTT.

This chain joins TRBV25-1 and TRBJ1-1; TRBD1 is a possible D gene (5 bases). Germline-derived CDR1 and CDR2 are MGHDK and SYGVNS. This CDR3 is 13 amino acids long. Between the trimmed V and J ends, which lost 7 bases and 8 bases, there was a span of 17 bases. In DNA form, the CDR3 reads TGTGCCAGCACTCAACAAGGGGCGGGGGAAGCTTTCTTT. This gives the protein CASTQQGAGEAFF.

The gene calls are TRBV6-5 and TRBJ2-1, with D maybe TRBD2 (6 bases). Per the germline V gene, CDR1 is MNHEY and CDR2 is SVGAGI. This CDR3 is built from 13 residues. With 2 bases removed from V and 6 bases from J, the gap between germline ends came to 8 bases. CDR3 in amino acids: CASSYGGVNEQFF. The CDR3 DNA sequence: TGTGCCAGCAGTTACGGCGGGGTCAATGAGCAGTTCTTC.

Here the CDR3 DNA reads TGTGCCAGCAGTAGACAGGTCTATGGCTACACCTTC. Its translation is CASSRQVYGYTF. The chain has TRBV28 and TRBJ1-2, with a tentative D call TRBD1 (6 bases). CDR1 is MDHEN and CDR2 is SYDVKM in the germline V gene. Between the trimmed V and J ends, which lost 5 bases and 4 bases, there was a span of 8 bases. The length of the CDR3 is 12 residues.

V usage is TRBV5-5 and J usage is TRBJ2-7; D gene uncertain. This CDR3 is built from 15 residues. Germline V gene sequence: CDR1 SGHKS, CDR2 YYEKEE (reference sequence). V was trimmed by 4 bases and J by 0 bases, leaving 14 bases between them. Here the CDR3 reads CASSPVILLSYEQYF. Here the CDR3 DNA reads TGTGCCAGCAGCCCGGTGATCCTACTCTCCTACGAGCAGTACTTC.

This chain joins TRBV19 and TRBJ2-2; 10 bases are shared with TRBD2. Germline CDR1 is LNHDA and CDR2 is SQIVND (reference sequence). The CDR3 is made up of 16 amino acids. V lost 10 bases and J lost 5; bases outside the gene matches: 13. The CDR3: CATLPSGRAGTGELFF. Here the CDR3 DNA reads TGTGCCACCCTCCCCAGCGGGAGGGCCGGGACCGGGGAGCTGTTTTTT. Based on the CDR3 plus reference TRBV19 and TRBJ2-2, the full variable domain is DGGITQSPKYLFRKEGQNVTLSCEQNLNHDAMYWYRQDPGQGLRLIYYSQIVNDFQKGDIAEGYSVSREKKESFPLTVTSAQKNPTAFYLCATLPSGRAGTGELFFGEGSRLTVL.

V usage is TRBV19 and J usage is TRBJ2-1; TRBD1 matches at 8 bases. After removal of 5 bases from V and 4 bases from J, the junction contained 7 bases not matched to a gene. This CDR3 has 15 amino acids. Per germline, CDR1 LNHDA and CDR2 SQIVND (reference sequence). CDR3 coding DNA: TGTGCCAGTAGTCCCGGACAGGGACCGTACAATGAGCAGTTCTTC. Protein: CASSPGQGPYNEQFF.

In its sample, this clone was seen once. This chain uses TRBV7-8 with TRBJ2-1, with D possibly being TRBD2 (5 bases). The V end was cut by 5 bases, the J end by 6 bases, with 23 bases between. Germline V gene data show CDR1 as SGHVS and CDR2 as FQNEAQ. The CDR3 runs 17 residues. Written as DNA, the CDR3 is TGTGCCAGCAGCGTACTAATTACTAGTTTAAGAACCAATGAGCAGTTCTTC. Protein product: CASSVLITSLRTNEQFF.

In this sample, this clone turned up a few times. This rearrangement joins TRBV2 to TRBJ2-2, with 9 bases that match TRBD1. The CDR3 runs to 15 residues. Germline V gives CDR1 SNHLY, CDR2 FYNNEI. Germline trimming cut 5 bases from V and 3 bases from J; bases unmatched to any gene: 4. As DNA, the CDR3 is TGTGCCAGCAGTAACAGGGGGCATGACACCGGGGAGCTGTTTTTT. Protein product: CASSNRGHDTGELFF.

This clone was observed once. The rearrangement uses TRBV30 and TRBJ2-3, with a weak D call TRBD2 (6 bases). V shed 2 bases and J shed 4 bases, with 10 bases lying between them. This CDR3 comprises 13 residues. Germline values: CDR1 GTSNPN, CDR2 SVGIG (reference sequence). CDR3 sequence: CAWSTGRSDTQYF. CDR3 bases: TGTGCCTGGAGTACCGGGAGATCAGATACGCAGTATTTT. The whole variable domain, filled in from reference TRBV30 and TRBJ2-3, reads SQTIHQWPATLVQPVGSPLSLECTVEGTSNPNLYWYRQAAGRGLQLLFYSVGIGQISSEVPQNLSASRPQDRQFILSSKKLLLSDSGFYLCAWSTGRSDTQYFGPGTRLTVL.

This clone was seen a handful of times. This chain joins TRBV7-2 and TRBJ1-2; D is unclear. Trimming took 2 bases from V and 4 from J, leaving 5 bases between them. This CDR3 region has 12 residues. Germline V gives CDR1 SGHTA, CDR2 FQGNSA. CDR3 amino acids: CASSLFGYGYTF. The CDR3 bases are TGTGCCAGCAGCTTATTCGGCTATGGCTACACCTTC.

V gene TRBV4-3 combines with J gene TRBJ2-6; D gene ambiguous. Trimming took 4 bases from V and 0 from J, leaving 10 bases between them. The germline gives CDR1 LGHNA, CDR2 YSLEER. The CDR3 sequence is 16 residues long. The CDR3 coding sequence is TGCGCCAGCAGCCGAGTGATTGACTCTGGGGCCAACGTCCTGACTTTC. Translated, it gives CASSRVIDSGANVLTF.